The 25 T cell receptor beta chains presented below share a single source sample, sequenced in a study of identical twins. TCRdb independently ran MiXCR on the 5' RACE reads; one entry per CDR3 protein. The sample records approximately 630,000 distinct CDR3 sequences, 7% to 7.5% being singletons. The same sample was also used in a study of yellow fever vaccine responses in identical twins.

The specimen sequenced was PBMCs. These TCRs come from a woman younger than 30 in good health.

The gene calls are TRBV25-1 and TRBJ1-1; D call uncertain. The CDR3 sequence is 15 residues long. V gave up 5 bases and J gave up 0 bases, with 13 bases separating them. From germline, CDR1 is MGHDK and CDR2 SYGVNS. The CDR3 loop is CASSRRGNLNTEAFF. CDR3 DNA sequence: TGTGCCAGCAGTAGGCGTGGCAACTTGAACACTGAAGCTTTCTTT.

The chain recombines TRBV12-3 or TRBV12-4 with TRBJ2-2; 8 bases fit TRBD2. V was clipped by 3 bases and J by 0 bases; unmatched bases: 15. The CDR3 consists of 20 residues. CDR3 protein: CASSFPPWVAGLANTGELFF. The CDR3 DNA follows: TGTGCCAGCAGTTTCCCCCCCTGGGTAGCGGGGCTCGCGAACACCGGGGAGCTGTTTTTT.

V and J are TRBV18 and TRBJ1-1, with D unresolved. This CDR3 region has 14 residues. The V gene's germline CDR1 is KGHSH and CDR2 LQKENI. V was pared by 3 bases and J by 1 base, with 9 bases between. CDR3 amino acids: CASSPYPENTEAFF. The CDR3 region has the DNA TGTGCCAGCTCACCGTACCCAGAGAACACTGAAGCTTTCTTT.

This clonotype was seen a handful of times. The genes are TRBV11-2 and TRBJ1-1; TRBD1 is a possible D gene (5 bases). CDR1 and CDR2 from the germline V gene are SGHAT and FQNNGV. The germline V and J ends were trimmed by 1 base and 3 bases, with 12 bases remaining between them. The CDR3 loop spans 15 amino acids. The CDR3 sequence: CASSLAPGRYTEAFF. As DNA, the CDR3 is TGTGCCAGCAGCTTAGCCCCGGGACGGTACACTGAAGCTTTCTTT.

The table lists this clonotype with a few counts. The chain employs TRBV12-3 or TRBV12-4 and TRBJ2-3; 7 bases match TRBD2. CDR3 length equals 16 residues. The trim removed 5 bases at V and 8 bases at J, leaving 16 bases unmatched. The CDR3 here is CASSGVIVAGVFTQYF. CDR3 bases: TGTGCCAGCAGTGGCGTAATCGTTGCGGGAGTATTTACGCAGTATTTT.

V is TRBV6-1 and J is TRBJ2-1; possibly TRBD2 for D (6 bases). This CDR3 has 14 residues. Trimming pared 8 bases from V and 5 bases from J, leaving 16 bases between. Germline V lookup: CDR1 MNHNS, CDR2 SASEGT. Written as DNA, the CDR3 is TGTGCCAGCGCTGTTGGGGGGAGAAACAATGAGCAGTTCTTC. It is translated as CASAVGGRNNEQFF.

This clonotype was seen a handful of times. The V call is TRBV2, the J call TRBJ2-7; D perhaps matches TRBD2 (5 bases). V gave up 4 bases and J gave up 2 bases, with 9 bases separating them. CDR3 size: 13 residues. Looked up from germline, CDR1 is SNHLY and CDR2 is FYNNEI. DNA of the CDR3: TGTGCCAGCAGTGTAACCGGGACCTACGAGCAGTACTTC. As protein: CASSVTGTYEQYF.

This clonotype turned up a few times. This chain connects TRBV11-2 to TRBJ1-2, with TRBD1 identical over 7 bases. Trimming cost V 4 bases and J 6 bases; bases outside gene matches: 11. The CDR3 is 15 amino acids. Germline V gene sequence: CDR1 SGHAT, CDR2 FQNNGV. The CDR3 protein is CASSSDRDFDDGYTF. CDR3 in DNA: TGTGCCAGCAGCTCCGACAGGGACTTTGATGATGGCTACACCTTC.

This clonotype was seen repeatedly, ten times or more. The chain uses TRBV10-3 and TRBJ2-7; D is unresolved. The CDR3 totals 13 residues. V lost 0 bases and J 6 bases, leaving 9 bases between the germline ends. Germline V gives CDR1 ENHRY, CDR2 SYGVKD. CDR3 nucleotides: TGTGCCATCAGTGAGTCGGTGGTCCGCGAGCAGTACGTC. This sequence encodes CAISESVVREQYV.

This clonotype came up many times. This sequence joins TRBV4-1 and TRBJ2-1; TRBD1 matches 9 bases. The germline CDR1 and CDR2 sequences are MGHRA and YSYEKL. The CDR3 is 14 residues long. Trimming cost V 5 bases and J 7 bases; bases outside gene matches: 6. In DNA form, the CDR3 reads TGCGCCAGCAGCTTGGGGACAGGGAAGAATGAGCAGTTCTTC. As protein: CASSLGTGKNEQFF.

The V gene is TRBV10-2, the J gene TRBJ1-1; possible D gene TRBD1, 5 bases. V dropped 7 bases and J dropped 0 bases, with 12 bases sitting between them. The CDR3 covers 14 residues. Germline V gives CDR1 WSHSY, CDR2 SAAADI. This CDR3 is CASTLKGLNTEAFF. The CDR3 region has the DNA TGCGCCAGCACCCTGAAGGGGTTGAACACTGAAGCTTTCTTT.

There are many counts of this clonotype. This rearrangement joins TRBV9 to TRBJ2-2, with D perhaps TRBD2 (6 bases). The germline V and J ends were trimmed by 2 bases and 4 bases, with 12 bases remaining between them. The CDR3 consists of 15 residues. From germline, CDR1 is SGDLS and CDR2 YYNGEE. The CDR3 region is CASSVIAEGTGELFF. The CDR3 region has the DNA TGTGCCAGCAGCGTCATAGCGGAGGGCACCGGGGAGCTGTTTTTT.

This clonotype was counted ten times or more. V gene TRBV12-3 or TRBV12-4 combines with J gene TRBJ2-5; 8 bases map to TRBD1. With 6 bases clipped from V and 4 bases from J, the junction kept 4 bases outside the gene matches. The CDR3 has 13 residues. The CDR3 loop reads CASRRTGSETQYF. The CDR3 coding sequence is TGTGCCAGCAGACGGACAGGGTCAGAGACCCAGTACTTC.

The table lists this clonotype with many counts. J is TRBJ2-3 and V is TRBV7-8, with a weak D call TRBD1 (6 bases). Per the germline V gene, CDR1 is SGHVS and CDR2 is FQNEAQ. V lost 3 bases to trimming and J lost 2 bases, with 15 bases between them. The CDR3 runs to 16 residues. The CDR3 DNA follows: TGTGCCAGCAGCTTGTCCCACAGGGCCTTCACAGATACGCAGTATTTT. It is translated as CASSLSHRAFTDTQYF.

The rearrangement joins TRBV5-1 to TRBJ2-3, with 10 bases fitting TRBD2. CDR3 length: 15 residues. The germline gives CDR1 SGHRS, CDR2 YFSETQ. With 0 bases clipped from V and 4 bases from J, the junction kept 2 bases outside the gene matches. The DNA of the CDR3 is TGCGCCAGCAGCTTGGACGGGACTAGCGCAGATACGCAGTATTTT. Translating gives CASSLDGTSADTQYF. Full variable domain (missing parts from reference TRBV5-1 and TRBJ2-3): KAGVTQTPRYLIKTRGQQVTLSCSPISGHRSVSWYQQTPGQGLQFLFEYFSETQRNKGNFPGRFSGRQFSNSRSEMNVSTLELGDSALYLCASSLDGTSADTQYFGPGTRLTVL.

This clonotype appeared many times. The chain has TRBV5-1 and TRBJ2-3; 9 nucleotides align to TRBD1. Trimming took 0 bases from V and 5 from J; bases not matched to a gene: 4. Germline lookup yields CDR1 SGHRS and CDR2 YFSETQ. CDR3 length equals 15 residues. This chain's CDR3 is CASSLVGTGIDTQYF. CDR3 in DNA: TGCGCCAGCAGCTTGGTCGGGACAGGGATAGATACGCAGTATTTT.

The genes are TRBV9 and TRBJ2-7; a possible D gene is TRBD2 (6 bases). The CDR3 covers 14 residues. The ends were cut back, 3 bases at V and 6 bases at J, with 16 bases in the middle. In germline, CDR1 is SGDLS, CDR2 YYNGEE. The CDR3 region has the DNA TGTGCCAGCAGCGGCCGACTAGGTGGTAGCGAGCAGTACTTC. Amino acid sequence: CASSGRLGGSEQYF.

This clonotype was detected many times. J is TRBJ2-1 and V is TRBV12-3 or TRBV12-4; 7 nucleotides match TRBD2. The CDR3 contains 17 residues. The trim removed 5 bases at V and 8 bases at J, leaving 18 bases unmatched. The CDR3 DNA sequence: TGTGCCAGCAGTACCTTGACGGGGAGGGCCAGATTATATGAGCAGTTCTTC. Protein: CASSTLTGRARLYEQFF.

Many counts were recorded for this clonotype. The genes are TRBV6-1 and TRBJ1-1; 9 bases align to TRBD1. V was pared by 6 bases and J by 5 bases, with 10 bases of the junction left unmatched. This CDR3 has 15 amino acids. Germline values: CDR1 MNHNS, CDR2 SASEGT. CDR3 residues: CASRRPTGGNTEAFF. CDR3 nucleotide sequence: TGTGCCAGCAGACGTCCGACAGGGGGAAATACTGAAGCTTTCTTT.

The sample holds a few counts of this clonotype. This chain connects TRBV29-1 to TRBJ1-1; D remains unclear. This CDR3 is 12 amino acids long. Trimming left V 6 bases short and J 0 bases short, with 8 bases between. Looked up from germline, CDR1 is SQVTM and CDR2 is ANQGSEA. CDR3 protein: CSVPRMNTEAFF. In nucleotides, the CDR3 is TGCAGCGTCCCTAGAATGAACACTGAAGCTTTCTTT.

The chain joins TRBV10-3 to TRBJ1-4, with D perhaps matching TRBD1 (6 bases). This CDR3 is built from 15 residues. Trimming stripped 8 bases from V and 3 bases from J, with 16 bases between. Germline loops: CDR1 ENHRY, CDR2 SYGVKD. As DNA, the CDR3 is TGTGCCATCGGTCGGGGGGCGCAGGCTAATGAAAAACTGTTTTTT. Translating gives CAIGRGAQANEKLFF.

This clonotype was seen a handful of times. This chain uses TRBV28 with TRBJ2-5; 9 bases agree with TRBD1. The CDR3 covers 15 residues. Germline-derived CDR1 and CDR2 are MDHEN and SYDVKM. Losses at the gene ends were 6 bases for V and 5 bases for J; bases not matched to a gene: 10. This chain's CDR3 is CASRPGTGWRETQYF. The CDR3 DNA sequence: TGTGCCAGCAGACCCGGGACAGGGTGGAGGGAGACCCAGTACTTC.

The sample holds a few counts of this clonotype. This chain joins TRBV25-1 and TRBJ1-4, with 10 positions matching TRBD1. J lost 7 bases, V lost 3 bases, and 8 bases had no gene match. The CDR3 has 16 residues. Germline CDR1 MGHDK, CDR2 SYGVNS. The CDR3 here is CASSDSLDRGGEKLFF. Written as DNA, the CDR3 is TGTGCCAGCAGTGATTCCCTGGACAGGGGGGGTGAAAAACTGTTTTTT. The complete variable domain, with remaining parts taken from reference TRBV25-1 and TRBJ1-4, reads EADIYQTPRYLVIGTGKKITLECSQTMGHDKMYWYQQDPGMELHLIHYSYGVNSTEKGDLSSESTVSRIRTEHFPLTLESARPSHTSQYLCASSDSLDRGGEKLFFGSGTQLSVL.

This clonotype was picked up many times. This chain joins TRBV29-1 and TRBJ2-7, with TRBD2 identical over 8 bases. Trimming cost V 0 bases and J 2 bases; bases outside gene matches: 9. The CDR3 spans 16 residues. Germline CDR1 reads SQVTM; CDR2 reads ANQGSEA. The CDR3 spells CSVEEGFREGPYEQYF. The CDR3 DNA follows: TGCAGCGTTGAAGAGGGCTTCCGGGAGGGCCCCTACGAGCAGTACTTC.

Ten or more counts support this clonotype. This chain connects TRBV29-1 to TRBJ2-5; 8 bases fit TRBD2. Germline CDR1 SQVTM, CDR2 ANQGSEA. The CDR3 is 13 residues long. The V and J ends lost 4 bases and 2 bases, in that order; junction bases with no gene match: 3. The CDR3 bases are TGCAGCGTTGCTGGCGGGGGGCAAGAGACCCAGTACTTC. It specifies CSVAGGGQETQYF.